One and the same sample provided the 8 T cell receptor beta chains below, sequenced in a study of regulatory T cells in long-lasting Graves disease (dated by TCRdb to 2020 to 2022). The label giving this sample's time point can be read as: newly diagnosed GD, antithyroid drugs for less than 3 months. For both TCR sequencing and RNA sequencing, RNA was extracted from PBMCs using TRIzol. To prepare the library, multiplex PCR was applied. Sequencing was performed on an Illumina HiSeq 4000. iRepertoire HTBI primers and Arm-PCR amplification of CDR3 regions were used to construct TCR beta libraries. TCRdb reanalyzed the raw reads on its own, using fastp at Q25 for trimming and MiXCR for clone calling, and kept in-frame beta chains. When rows share a CDR3 protein, they turn into one entry using the most common DNA and genes. The sample has some 220,000 distinct CDR3 sequences on record, roughly a fifth of them singletons. Clones ranked in the top ten supply 12% of the sample.

These sequences were also reported in another study, on T cells in Graves' hyperthyroidism and ophthalmopathy.

This specimen consisted of peripheral blood mononuclear cells (PBMCs), obtained at new diagnosis, from a patient treated with antithyroid drugs. The receptor source for this set is a woman younger than 45 with Graves disease. Donor details come from another sample of the same person, matched by shared clones.

This clonotype was seen many times. J is TRBJ2-3 and V is TRBV29-1; D gene unclear. Germline loops: CDR1 SQVTM, CDR2 ANQGSEA. This CDR3 has 14 residues. The V end lost 2 bases, the J end lost 2 bases, and 11 bases lay between the germline ends. The DNA for the CDR3 is TGCAGCGTTGAACTCCCGGATTTCACAGATACGCAGTATTTT. Encoded protein: CSVELPDFTDTQYF.

The sample holds many counts of this clonotype. This chain uses TRBV20-1 with TRBJ2-3; D may be TRBD1 (6 bases). Germline lookup yields CDR1 DFQATT and CDR2 SNEGSKA (reference sequence). Trimming shortened V by 2 bases and J by 3 bases, and 12 bases separated the two germline ends. There are 14 residues in the CDR3. The CDR3 DNA sequence: TGCAGTGCTAGAACAGGGCTGAGAACAGATACGCAGTATTTT. Translated: CSARTGLRTDTQYF.

This clonotype was picked up many times. The CDR3 DNA reads TGCAGTGCTAGAGCCGGCCTAGCGGAGGCCTACGAGCAGTACTTC. The encoded protein is CSARAGLAEAYEQYF. J is TRBJ2-7 and V is TRBV20-1; TRBD2 matches at 7 bases. There are 15 residues in the CDR3. Per germline, CDR1 DFQATT and CDR2 SNEGSKA (reference sequence). With V trimmed by 1 base and J by 2 bases, 8 bases remained unmatched.

This clonotype was detected a few times. Given a much more abundant clone one base away, this may be a read error. The rearrangement joins TRBV10-1 to TRBJ1-1; weak D call: TRBD1 (5 bases). Germline V lookup: CDR1 WNHNN, CDR2 SYGVQD (reference sequence). CDR3 length: 12 amino acids. CDR3 DNA sequence: TGCGCCAGCAGAGGGGATAGCACTGAAGATTTCTTT. As protein: CASRGDSTEDFF.

This clonotype was found many times. The chain employs TRBV7-2 and TRBJ2-1; TRBD2 is a possible D gene (6 bases). V dropped 4 bases and J dropped 7 bases, with 17 bases sitting between them. Germline V CDR1 and CDR2: SGHTA, FQGNSA. The CDR3 loop spans 15 amino acids. The CDR3 loop is CASSSSLAGYNEQFF. CDR3 sequence (DNA): TGTGCCAGCAGCTCCTCCCTTGCGGGGTATAATGAGCAGTTCTTC.

V gene TRBV18 combines with J gene TRBJ2-5; D unresolved. V was cut by 5 bases and J by 0 bases, with 7 bases left in between. CDR1 KGHSH and CDR2 LQKENI come from the germline V gene. This CDR3 is built from 13 residues. The DNA of the CDR3 is TGTGCCAGCTCAGAACAGAACCAAGAGACCCAGTACTTC. Protein product: CASSEQNQETQYF.

This clonotype was picked up many times. This rearrangement joins TRBV27 to TRBJ2-1, with TRBD1 matching over 7 bases. The germline V gene has CDR1 MNHEY and CDR2 SMNVEV (reference sequence). Trimming removed 0 bases from V and 2 bases from J; junction bases left unmatched: 7. This CDR3 spans 17 amino acids. The CDR3 DNA reads TGTGCCAGCAGTTTATCCGGTCGACAGGGAGCCTACAATGAGCAGTTCTTC. It yields the protein CASSLSGRQGAYNEQFF.

This clonotype was observed a few times. V is TRBV28 and J is TRBJ2-2, with D uncertain. Trimming removed 4 bases from V and 6 bases from J, with 15 bases in between. The CDR3 length is 15 residues. The V gene's germline CDR1 is MDHEN and CDR2 SYDVKM. The CDR3 reads CASSSRFVRAGELFF. The CDR3 bases are TGTGCCAGCAGTTCCCGCTTCGTAAGGGCCGGGGAGCTGTTTTTT.